The 16 T cell receptor beta chains reported below all come from one sample, sequenced in a study of T cell responses to AZD1222 COVID-19 vaccine. Using immunoSEQ multiplex PCR, the repertoire was profiled, and TCRdb retains in-frame clones only, with some absent. The sample lists approximately 91,000 clones; more than 85% were seen once. Sequencing was performed on peripheral blood, taken 28 days after the second AZD1222 dose. The receptor source for this set is an adult who received the AZD1222 COVID-19 vaccine.

The V and J genes are TRBV24-1 and TRBJ1-1; D might be TRBD1 (5 bases). With 5 bases removed from V and 4 bases from J, the gap between germline ends came to 10 bases. CDR3 length equals 13 residues. Germline V CDR1 and CDR2: KGHDR, SFDVKD. CDR3 sequence: CATSAQVGTEAFF. Here the CDR3 DNA reads TGTGCCACCAGTGCACAGGTAGGCACTGAAGCTTTCTTT.

The chain joins TRBV6-2 or TRBV6-3 to TRBJ2-5; no clear D. The CDR3 is made up of 11 amino acids. Trimming cost V 5 bases and J 6 bases, with 7 bases left between them. Germline CDR1 is MNHEY and CDR2 is SVGEGT. The CDR3 nucleotides are TGTGCCAGCAGTCAGATTCAGACCCAGTACTTC. Its translation: CASSQIQTQYF.

This clone came up once. This chain joins TRBV5-5 and TRBJ2-4; the match to TRBD1 covers 9 bases. CDR3 length equals 15 residues. Per the germline V gene, CDR1 is SGHKS and CDR2 is YYEKEE (reference sequence). Trimming took 5 bases from V and 10 from J; bases not matched to a gene: 13. DNA for the CDR3: TGTGCCAGCAGTTCACAGGGGGCGAACGGAGATATTCAGTACTTC. Translation: CASSSQGANGDIQYF. The full variable domain, its missing parts supplied by reference TRBV5-5 and TRBJ2-4, is DAGVTQSPTHLIKTRGQQVTLRCSPISGHKSVSWYQQVLGQGPQFIFQYYEKEERGRGNFPDRFSARQFPNYSSELNVNALLLGDSALYLCASSSQGANGDIQYFGAGTRLSVL.

CDR3 bases: TGTGCCAGCTCGGGACTAGAAAACACAGATACGCAGTATTTT. This gives the protein CASSGLENTDTQYF. This chain connects TRBV9 to TRBJ2-3, with 8 bases matching TRBD2. V lost 7 bases to trimming and J lost 2 bases; unmatched junction nucleotides: 6. The CDR3 has 14 residues. Germline CDR1 is SGDLS and CDR2 is YYNGEE.

V usage is TRBV28 and J usage is TRBJ2-7; D remains ambiguous. Germline lookup yields CDR1 MDHEN and CDR2 SYDVKM. Deletions cut 6 bases from V and 2 bases from J, with 14 bases between. CDR3 size: 14 residues. The CDR3 here is CASSFGRAPYEQYF. The CDR3 DNA sequence: TGTGCCAGCAGCTTCGGTCGCGCCCCCTACGAGCAGTACTTC.

The rearrangement uses TRBV21-1 and TRBJ1-3. TRBV21-1 is deemed a pseudogene. The CDR3 runs to 14 residues. The CDR3 protein is CASSKGTLGNTIYF. The DNA of the CDR3 is TGTGCCAGCAGCAAAGGGACGCTCGGAAACACCATATATTTT.

The rearrangement uses TRBV5-5 and TRBJ1-2, with 9 nucleotides matching TRBD1. Trimming took 3 bases from V and 4 from J; bases not matched to a gene: 7. The CDR3 has 15 residues. Germline V lookup: CDR1 SGHKS, CDR2 YYEKEE (reference sequence). CDR3 in amino acids: CASSSTGTGSYGYTF. CDR3 nucleotides: TGTGCCAGCAGCTCCACCGGGACAGGGTCCTATGGCTACACCTTC.

The chain joins TRBV9 to TRBJ2-5; maybe TRBD1 (5 bases). In germline, CDR1 is SGDLS, CDR2 YYNGEE. The CDR3 spans 15 residues. V was pared by 0 bases and J by 0 bases, with 9 bases between. The DNA for the CDR3 is TGTGCCAGCAGCGTAGTCCAGGGCCACCAAGAGACCCAGTACTTC. Its translation: CASSVVQGHQETQYF.

V is TRBV4-2 and J is TRBJ2-7, with 12 bases matching TRBD2. Per germline, CDR1 LGHNA and CDR2 YNFKEQ. CDR3 length: 18 residues. J lost 5 bases, V lost 1 base, and 12 bases had no gene match. The CDR3 region has the DNA TGTGCCAGCAGCCAAGGGGCTAGCGGGAGGGCCGGTGGACACGAGCAGTACTTC. This gives the protein CASSQGASGRAGGHEQYF.

The chain joins TRBV28 to TRBJ1-3; D gene ambiguous. Germline V CDR1 and CDR2: MDHEN, SYDVKM. The CDR3 is made up of 15 amino acids. The V end lost 4 bases, the J end lost 0 bases, and 10 bases lay between the germline ends. The CDR3 DNA sequence: TGTGCCAGCAGTTCGACGGCAATCTCTGGAAACACCATATATTTT. It translates to CASSSTAISGNTIYF. Looking up the rest from reference TRBV28 and TRBJ1-3 gives the full variable domain: DVKVTQSSRYLVKRTGEKVFLECVQDMDHENMFWYRQDPGLGLRLIYFSYDVKMKEKGDIPEGYSVSREKKERFSLILESASTNQTSMYLCASSSTAISGNTIYFGEGSWLTVV.

The chain combines TRBV6-5 with TRBJ2-7; 10 bases map to TRBD2. The CDR3 consists of 14 residues. Unmatched junction bases numbered 6, after V lost 6 bases and J lost 4 bases. Germline values: CDR1 MNHEY, CDR2 SVGAGI. CDR3 in amino acids: CASRASGSIYEQYF. CDR3 nucleotides: TGTGCCAGCAGAGCTAGCGGGAGTATTTACGAGCAGTACTTC.

The chain combines TRBV4-1 with TRBJ2-7, with TRBD2 matching over 8 bases. V gave up 2 bases and J gave up 7 bases; unmatched junction bases: 10. The CDR3 length is 15 residues. The germline V gene encodes CDR1 MGHRA and CDR2 YSYEKL. This CDR3 reads CASSQSGRISGEQYF. The CDR3 DNA sequence: TGCGCCAGCAGCCAAAGCGGGAGAATTTCGGGGGAGCAGTACTTC.

The V and J genes are TRBV6-6 and TRBJ2-2; D is unresolved. The V end lost 5 bases, the J end lost 1 base, and 14 bases lay between the germline ends. CDR1 and CDR2 (germline): MNHNY, SVGAGI (reference sequence). The length of the CDR3 is 16 residues. CDR3 bases: TGTGCCAGCAGTCGAGGAGCCTCAGTGAACACCGGGGAGCTGTTTTTT. This translates into CASSRGASVNTGELFF.

This clone was seen only once. J is TRBJ1-4 and V is TRBV28; perhaps TRBD1 as D (6 bases). This CDR3 region has 15 residues. CDR1 and CDR2 (germline): MDHEN, SYDVKM. V lost 2 bases to trimming and J lost 4 bases, with 11 bases between them. CDR3 DNA sequence: TGTGCCAGCAGTTTAGGGGGGGCCCGTAATGAAAAACTGTTTTTT. Translating gives CASSLGGARNEKLFF.

The DNA for the CDR3 is TGCAGCGAGCTACAGGGGTTGGGCACTGAAGCTTTCTTT. It encodes CSELQGLGTEAFF. The rearrangement joins TRBV29-1 to TRBJ1-1, with 7 bases lining up with TRBD1. Germline V gives CDR1 SQVTM, CDR2 ANQGSEA. V shed 7 bases and J 4 bases; nucleotides not matched to a gene: 9. This CDR3 is 13 amino acids long.

This clone has just one count. This chain links TRBV27 with TRBJ2-1; 9 nucleotides match TRBD2. The junction had 8 bases not matched to a gene; V was cut back by 6 bases and J by 2 bases. The V gene's germline CDR1 is MNHEY and CDR2 SMNVEV (reference sequence). This CDR3 comprises 16 residues. This CDR3 reads CASREAGGQPYNEQFF. The DNA for the CDR3 is TGTGCCAGCAGAGAAGCGGGAGGACAGCCCTACAATGAGCAGTTCTTC.